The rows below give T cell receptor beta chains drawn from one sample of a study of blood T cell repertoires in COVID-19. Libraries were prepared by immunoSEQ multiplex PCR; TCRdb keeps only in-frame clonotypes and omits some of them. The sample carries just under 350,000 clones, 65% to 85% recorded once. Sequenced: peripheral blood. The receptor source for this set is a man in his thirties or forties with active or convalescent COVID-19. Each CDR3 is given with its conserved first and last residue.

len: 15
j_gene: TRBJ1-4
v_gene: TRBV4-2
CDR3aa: CASSQENRGGEKLFF

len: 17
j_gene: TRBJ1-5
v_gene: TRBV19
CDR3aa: CASSISGGGHSNQPQHF

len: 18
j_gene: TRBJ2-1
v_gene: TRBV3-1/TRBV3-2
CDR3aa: CASSPPWLAGVSYNEQFF

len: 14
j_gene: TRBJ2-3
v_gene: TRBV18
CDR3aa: CASSQLDSDDTQYF

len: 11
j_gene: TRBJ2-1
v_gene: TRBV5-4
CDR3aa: CASTSGDEQFF

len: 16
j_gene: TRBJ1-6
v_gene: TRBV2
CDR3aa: CASRRNVGTGVSPLHF

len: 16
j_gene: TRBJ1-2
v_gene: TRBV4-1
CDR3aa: CASSQTGTEIFSGYTF

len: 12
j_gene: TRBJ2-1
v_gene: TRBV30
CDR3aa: CAWSGNSYEQFF

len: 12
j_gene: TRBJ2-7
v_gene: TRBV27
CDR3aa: CAGPRRGGEQYF

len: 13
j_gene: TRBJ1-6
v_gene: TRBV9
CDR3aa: CASRAGVNSPLHF

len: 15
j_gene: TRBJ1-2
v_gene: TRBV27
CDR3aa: CASSFQGSDNYGYTF

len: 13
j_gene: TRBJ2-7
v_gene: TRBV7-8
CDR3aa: CASSSRGAYEQYF

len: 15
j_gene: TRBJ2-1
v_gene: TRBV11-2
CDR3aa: CASSRGLAGGGEQFF

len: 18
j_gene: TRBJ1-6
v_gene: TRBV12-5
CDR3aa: CASGFEPGQETYNSPLHF

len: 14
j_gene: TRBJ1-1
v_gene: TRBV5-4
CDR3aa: CASSTQQGGTEAFF

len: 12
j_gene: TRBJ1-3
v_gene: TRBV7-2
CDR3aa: CASSPGGNTIYF

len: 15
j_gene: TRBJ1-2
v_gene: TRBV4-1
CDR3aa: CASSHPQGLVDGYTF

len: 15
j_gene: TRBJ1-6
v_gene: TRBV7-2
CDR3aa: CASSQLGQGNSPLHF

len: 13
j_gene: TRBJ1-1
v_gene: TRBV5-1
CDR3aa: CASSLGGNTEAFF

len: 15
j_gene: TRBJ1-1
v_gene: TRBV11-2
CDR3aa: CASSSQGFEDTEAFF

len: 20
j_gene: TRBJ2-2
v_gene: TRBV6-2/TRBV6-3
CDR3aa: CASSSVEVGGGKRNTGELFF

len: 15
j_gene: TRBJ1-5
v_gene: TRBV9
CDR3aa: CASSVAGGSNQPQHF